The present T cell receptor beta chain was sequenced within a study of cytomegalovirus exposure and HLA in healthy donors. On the study more broadly: Within the Caucasian-associated ancestry cluster were roughly 81% of the 398 genotyped donors.

Findings and limits, study-wide: Reports indicated that the classifier achieved high specificity and sensitivity in diagnosing cytomegalovirus status. TCR beta sequences reportedly predicted most subjects' HLA-A and HLA-B alleles accurately.

Notes on this clone: Its matching antigen is unknown.

The primer mix had 60 Vbeta and 13 Jbeta primers. Source study methods: Per a later analysis, the number of unique TCR beta chains was around 79 million, of which about 11 million were shared. Using immunoSEQ multiplex PCR, the repertoire was profiled, and TCRdb retains in-frame clones only, with some absent. V, J and clone size are taken as reported in that table, and D and trimming were inferred from the DNA itself. Altogether about 160,000 clones are present, approximately 79% being singletons, with the ten largest covering about 4.4%. Material for sequencing was PBMCs. The receptor's source is a man aged 40-49 years in good health and CMV-seronegative.

The CDR3 bases are TGTGCCAGCAGGACCGCGACTAGCGGGGCCAAAAACATTCAGTACTTC. It codes for CASRTATSGAKNIQYF. This chain joins TRBV6-6 and TRBJ2-4; 10 bases align to TRBD2. The CDR3 sequence is 16 residues long. The germline V gene has CDR1 MNHNY and CDR2 SVGAGI (reference sequence). V shed 6 bases, J shed 1 base, and the junction held 6 bases outside the gene matches.